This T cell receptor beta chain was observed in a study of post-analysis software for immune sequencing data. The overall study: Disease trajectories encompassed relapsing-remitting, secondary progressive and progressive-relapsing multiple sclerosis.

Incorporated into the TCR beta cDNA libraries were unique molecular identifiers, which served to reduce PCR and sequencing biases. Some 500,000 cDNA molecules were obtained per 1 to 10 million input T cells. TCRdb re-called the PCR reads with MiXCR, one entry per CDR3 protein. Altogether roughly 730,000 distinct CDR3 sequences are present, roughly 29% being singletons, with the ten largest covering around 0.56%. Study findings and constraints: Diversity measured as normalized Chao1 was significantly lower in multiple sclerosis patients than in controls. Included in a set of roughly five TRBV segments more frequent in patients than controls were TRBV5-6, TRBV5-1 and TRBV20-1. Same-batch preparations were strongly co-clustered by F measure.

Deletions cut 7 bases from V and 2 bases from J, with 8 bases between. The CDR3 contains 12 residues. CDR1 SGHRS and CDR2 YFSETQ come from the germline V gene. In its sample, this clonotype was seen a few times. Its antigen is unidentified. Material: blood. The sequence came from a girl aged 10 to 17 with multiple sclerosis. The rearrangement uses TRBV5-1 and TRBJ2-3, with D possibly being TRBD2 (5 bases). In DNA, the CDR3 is TGCGCCAGCGTAGACTACACAGATACGCAGTATTTT. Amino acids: CASVDYTDTQYF.